The 28 T cell receptor beta chains reported below all come from one sample, sequenced in a study of T cells expressing NK-cell markers. Reprocessing the 5' RACE reads, TCRdb reports a single entry for every CDR3 protein and omits DNA. Its clone listing holds over 150,000 distinct CDR3 sequences. The sample taken for sequencing was blood T cells: a sorted CD56 or NKG2C T cell subset, CD4+ or CD8+ T cells, or bulk PBMC T cells (not recorded which). The receptors come from a woman aged 45 to 65 in good health.

The chain uses TRBV7-9 and TRBJ2-7; TCRdb picks TRBD1, but there is no DNA to check that call. The V gene's germline CDR1 is SEHNR and CDR2 FQNEAQ (reference sequence). This CDR3 is 15 amino acids long. The chain's CDR3 is CASSSTGHLGREQYF.

The V gene is TRBV11-3, the J gene TRBJ2-3; TCRdb designates TRBD1, a call that cannot be tested without DNA. The CDR3 has 16 residues. Germline V gene data show CDR1 as SGHNT and CDR2 as YENEEA. The CDR3 region is CASSGGRHSSTDTQYF.

This chain uses TRBV7-9 with TRBJ1-2; TCRdb's D call of TRBD1 is untestable without DNA. The CDR3 length is 15 residues. Germline assignment: CDR1 SEHNR and CDR2 FQNEAQ (reference sequence). The CDR3: CASSPTGGGVYGYTF.

The V and J genes are TRBV19 and TRBJ2-5; the TCRdb call, TRBD1, lacks DNA for checking. Germline-derived CDR1 and CDR2 are LNHDA and SQIVND (reference sequence). CDR3 size: 13 residues. CDR3 loop: CASERPGRETQYF. Based on the CDR3 plus reference TRBV19 and TRBJ2-5, the full variable domain is DGGITQSPKYLFRKEGQNVTLSCEQNLNHDAMYWYRQDPGQGLRLIYYSQIVNDFQKGDIAEGYSVSREKKESFPLTVTSAQKNPTAFYLCASERPGRETQYFGPGTRLLVL.

The rearrangement joins TRBV4-1 to TRBJ1-2; as DNA is missing, the TRBD1 call by TCRdb cannot be tested. The CDR3 has 15 residues. The germline V gene encodes CDR1 MGHRA and CDR2 YSYEKL. CDR3 loop: CASSQAPRGLSGYTF.

The chain joins TRBV7-2 to TRBJ2-1. The CDR3 runs 14 residues. Germline V CDR1 and CDR2: SGHTA, FQGNSA. CDR3: CASSFARHLNEQFF.

The rearrangement uses TRBV7-9 and TRBJ2-5. This CDR3 comprises 15 residues. Germline CDR1 is SEHNR and CDR2 is FQNEAQ (reference sequence). Here the CDR3 reads CASSLVRSLQETQYF.

This chain connects TRBV6-5 to TRBJ1-6; TCRdb's D call of TRBD1 is untestable without DNA. The germline V gene has CDR1 MNHEY and CDR2 SVGAGI. This CDR3 has 15 residues. This chain's CDR3 is CASTPQGMSNSPLHF.

V and J are TRBV12-3 or TRBV12-4 and TRBJ2-5. The CDR3 is 17 amino acids. The CDR3 protein is CASSLGQGFVGQETQYF.

This CDR3 reads CASSPGRDHEQYF. This sequence joins TRBV7-9 and TRBJ2-7; as DNA is missing, the TRBD2 call by TCRdb cannot be tested. The CDR3 extends over 13 amino acids. Germline V gives CDR1 SEHNR, CDR2 FQNEAQ (reference sequence).

The chain uses TRBV10-3 and TRBJ2-1. The CDR3 totals 15 residues. Germline V gene sequence: CDR1 ENHRY, CDR2 SYGVKD. The CDR3: CASGWPRLLNNEQFF.

This chain joins TRBV7-6 and TRBJ2-5; the D gene TCRdb calls, TRBD1, cannot be checked with no DNA. The CDR3 loop spans 15 amino acids. Looked up from germline, CDR1 is SGHVS and CDR2 is FNYEAQ. The CDR3: CASSYDRGIQETQYF.

V usage is TRBV14 and J usage is TRBJ1-3; TCRdb indicates TRBD1, and absent DNA this call remains unverified. The CDR3 spans 18 residues. CDR1 and CDR2 (germline): SGHDN, FVKESK. CDR3: CASSQDRAFEYSGNTIYF.

This chain joins TRBV6-5 and TRBJ2-6; TCRdb lists TRBD2, though no DNA is available to test this call. CDR3 length: 14 residues. The germline gives CDR1 MNHEY, CDR2 SVGAGI. The chain's CDR3 is CASTLWSGANVLTF.

The V gene is TRBV27, the J gene TRBJ2-1; without DNA, the TCRdb call of TRBD1 cannot be checked. Germline assignment: CDR1 MNHEY and CDR2 SMNVEV (reference sequence). This CDR3 is 13 amino acids long. The CDR3 region is CASGRGLYYEQFF.

CDR3 amino acids: CASSQERGGGFYGYTF. The gene calls are TRBV4-1 and TRBJ1-2; TCRdb indicates TRBD1, and absent DNA this call remains unverified. The CDR3 sequence is 16 residues long. Germline V CDR1 and CDR2: MGHRA, YSYEKL.

This sequence joins TRBV5-5 and TRBJ2-7; as DNA is missing, the TRBD1 call by TCRdb cannot be tested. Germline V lookup: CDR1 SGHKS, CDR2 YYEKEE (reference sequence). The CDR3 is 12 amino acids. This chain's CDR3 is CASSSGAREQYF.

The chain couples TRBV7-9 to TRBJ2-7; the TRBD1 assignment by TCRdb is unverifiable without DNA. CDR1 and CDR2 (germline): SEHNR, FQNEAQ (reference sequence). The CDR3 loop spans 12 amino acids. CDR3 loop: CASSSQGEEQYF.

V usage is TRBV4-2 and J usage is TRBJ2-1; TCRdb picks TRBD2, but there is no DNA to check that call. Germline assignment: CDR1 LGHNA and CDR2 YNFKEQ. This CDR3 region has 17 residues. CDR3 residues: CASSQDATSGSINEQFF.

CDR3 residues: CASSELAGVLDEQFF. The rearrangement links TRBV2 to TRBJ2-1; TCRdb's D gene call, TRBD2, goes unchecked for lack of DNA. The V gene's germline CDR1 is SNHLY and CDR2 FYNNEI. The length of the CDR3 is 15 residues.

The chain is built from TRBV5-6 and TRBJ2-7; TCRdb picks TRBD1, but there is no DNA to check that call. This CDR3 has 15 residues. Germline-derived CDR1 and CDR2 are SGHDT and YYEEEE. The CDR3 loop reads CASSLGVRDREEQYF.

V gene TRBV20-1 combines with J gene TRBJ1-1; there is no DNA to check the TCRdb D call of TRBD1. The CDR3 is 17 amino acids. Germline-derived CDR1 and CDR2 are DFQATT and SNEGSKA (reference sequence). The CDR3 region is CSARDYATAIGGAEAFF.

This chain joins TRBV4-1 and TRBJ1-1. CDR1 is MGHRA, CDR2 YSYEKL, per germline. The CDR3 loop spans 13 amino acids. Here the CDR3 reads CASSQAYNTEAFF.

The chain recombines TRBV19 with TRBJ1-2. The CDR3 length is 13 residues. The germline CDR1 and CDR2 sequences are LNHDA and SQIVND (reference sequence). CDR3 loop: CASSALGNYGYTF.

CDR3 residues: CASRLTTGDNEKLFF. This rearrangement joins TRBV5-6 to TRBJ1-4; the D call from TCRdb, TRBD1, cannot be confirmed without DNA. The CDR3 is 15 amino acids. CDR1 SGHDT and CDR2 YYEEEE come from the germline V gene.

The chain carries TRBV14 and TRBJ2-1; TCRdb lists TRBD2, though no DNA is available to test this call. CDR3 size: 15 residues. Germline V lookup: CDR1 SGHDN, CDR2 FVKESK. The CDR3 reads CASSLLVSSYNEQFF.

The chain is built from TRBV9 and TRBJ2-2; TCRdb selects TRBD2, and the lack of DNA leaves this call unchecked. The CDR3 totals 16 residues. CDR1 SGDLS and CDR2 YYNGEE come from the germline V gene. CDR3 region: CASSVKLAGYTGELFF.

The rearrangement uses TRBV9 and TRBJ2-3; TCRdb reports TRBD2, a call that lacks DNA to check it against. This CDR3 contains 14 residues. CDR1 and CDR2 from the germline V gene are SGDLS and YYNGEE. The CDR3 loop reads CASSVLLFTDTQYF.